Below, 4 T cell receptor beta chains from the same sample are listed, as sequenced in a study of T cell changes during pregnancy in multiple sclerosis. Measured with immunoSEQ multiplex PCR; TCRdb has only the in-frame clones, and not every one. The sample lists about 75,000 clones; roughly 90% were seen once. Sequences were derived from peripheral blood, sampled in the first trimester of pregnancy. These receptors all come from a female donor in good health, enrolled as a control in a pregnancy study.

This clone was recorded once. V gene TRBV5-6 combines with J gene TRBJ2-3; D gene unclear. The CDR3 consists of 15 residues. Germline V gene data show CDR1 as SGHDT and CDR2 as YYEEEE. V lost 6 bases and J lost 4, with 18 bases in between. CDR3 sequence (DNA): TGTGCCAGCAAACCTCTGGCTTCCCGGGCAGATACGCAGTATTTT. This encodes CASKPLASRADTQYF.

V and J are TRBV29-1 and TRBJ2-3; 9 positions match TRBD2. Per the germline V gene, CDR1 is SQVTM and CDR2 is ANQGSEA. Unmatched junction bases numbered 7, after V lost 4 bases and J lost 5 bases. This CDR3 comprises 14 residues. The CDR3 loop reads CSVVGGGAVDTQYF. The CDR3 bases are TGCAGCGTTGTAGGCGGGGGGGCGGTAGATACGCAGTATTTT.

This clone has more than one count but fewer than ten. V and J are TRBV14 and TRBJ2-1, with a weak D call TRBD1 (7 bases). The CDR3 is 15 residues long. Germline V lookup: CDR1 SGHDN, CDR2 FVKESK. V was shortened by 1 base and J by 8 bases, with 15 bases between the two germline ends. In DNA, the CDR3 is TGTGCCAGCAGCCAAGCTCGACTAGGGGGCTATGAGCAGTTCTTC. Encoded protein: CASSQARLGGYEQFF.

The V and J genes are TRBV7-9 and TRBJ1-4; D possibly corresponds to TRBD1 (5 bases). The CDR3 contains 11 residues. Germline V CDR1 and CDR2: SEHNR, FQNEAQ (reference sequence). The germline V and J ends were trimmed by 4 bases and 8 bases, with 5 bases remaining between them. In DNA form, the CDR3 reads TGTGCCAGCAGCTCAGGGGAAAAACTGTTTTTT. Translating gives CASSSGEKLFF.